Following are 21 T cell receptor beta chains from one sample sequenced in a study of blood T cell repertoires in COVID-19. This table comes from immunoSEQ multiplex PCR, and its TCRdb copy is limited to in-frame clones, with some not included. This repertoire shows 470,000 or so clones, around 89% found once; its top ten account for more than 4%. The specimen was peripheral blood. These receptor sequences come from a woman younger than 45 with acute or convalescent COVID-19.

The chain is built from TRBV6-5 and TRBJ1-2, with D unresolved. Trimming shortened V by 5 bases and J by 0 bases, and 13 bases separated the two germline ends. The CDR3 runs to 15 residues. CDR1 MNHEY and CDR2 SVGAGI come from the germline V gene. The CDR3 here is CASSREKNPNYGYTF. CDR3 DNA sequence: TGTGCCAGCAGTAGAGAGAAAAACCCTAACTATGGCTACACCTTC.

This rearrangement joins TRBV7-3 to TRBJ2-1, with D tentatively TRBD1 (6 bases). Germline CDR1 reads SGHTA; CDR2 reads FQGTGA. The V gene lost 5 bases and the J gene lost 6 bases, with 11 bases spanning the gap. The CDR3 spans 13 residues. CDR3 DNA sequence: TGTGCCAGCAGCATAGGGACATTCAATGAGCAGTTCTTC. Protein sequence: CASSIGTFNEQFF.

V gene TRBV2 combines with J gene TRBJ1-2; possibly TRBD1 for D (6 bases). The V gene's germline CDR1 is SNHLY and CDR2 FYNNEI. This CDR3 is built from 15 residues. The V gene lost 6 bases and the J gene lost 4 bases, with 18 bases spanning the gap. CDR3 residues: CASRSNIGGPYGYTF. The CDR3 DNA reads as TGTGCCAGCAGGTCAAACATAGGGGGACCCTATGGCTACACCTTC.

J is TRBJ1-2 and V is TRBV15; D possibly corresponds to TRBD1 (6 bases). Germline-derived CDR1 and CDR2 are LNHNV and YYDKDF (reference sequence). The CDR3 totals 15 residues. V lost 0 bases, J lost 2 bases, and 10 bases lay in between. CDR3: CATSREWGHNYGYTF. The CDR3 nucleotides read TGTGCCACCAGCAGAGAGTGGGGACACAACTATGGCTACACCTTC.

In the case of this clone: The sample contains more than one DNA sequence encoding this CDR3. V usage is TRBV7-8 and J usage is TRBJ1-1, with 7 bases fitting TRBD1. V gave up 5 bases and J gave up 0 bases; unmatched junction bases: 3. The CDR3 runs 14 residues. Germline V gene lookup returns CDR1 SGHVS and CDR2 FQNEAQ. CDR3 bases: TGTGCCAGCAGCCGAGGGACAGTGAACACTGAAGCTTTCTTT. This encodes CASSRGTVNTEAFF.

The table lists this clone with a count of one. The V gene is TRBV9, the J gene TRBJ2-3; TRBD2 matches at 7 bases. CDR1 and CDR2 (germline): SGDLS, YYNGEE. This CDR3 comprises 15 residues. The J segment lost 0 bases and the V segment lost 4 bases, leaving 5 bases of the junction unmatched. CDR3 DNA sequence: TGTGCCAGCAGCCCCTTGGGGGGGAGCACAGATACGCAGTATTTT. Amino acids: CASSPLGGSTDTQYF.

The rearrangement links TRBV2 to TRBJ2-7, with 10 bases aligning to TRBD2. CDR3 length equals 13 residues. The germline gives CDR1 SNHLY, CDR2 FYNNEI. Germline trimming cut 6 bases from V and 4 bases from J; bases unmatched to any gene: 3. CDR3 in DNA: TGTGCCAGCAGAGCGGGGGGGCGATACGAGCAGTACTTC. This encodes CASRAGGRYEQYF. The full variable domain, rest sourced from reference TRBV2 and TRBJ2-7, is EPEVTQTPSHQVTQMGQEVILRCVPISNHLYFYWYRQILGQKVEFLVSFYNNEISEKSEIFDDQFSVERPDGSNFTLKIRSTKLEDSAMYFCASRAGGRYEQYFGPGTRLTVT.

This clone occurred once. V usage is TRBV10-3 and J usage is TRBJ2-4; TRBD2 aligns across 7 bases. The CDR3 has 14 residues. V shed 3 bases, J shed 7 bases, and the junction held 6 bases outside the gene matches. Germline V gives CDR1 ENHRY, CDR2 SYGVKD. CDR3 loop: CAISDGLGWNIQYF. The CDR3 DNA reads as TGTGCCATCAGTGATGGACTAGGGTGGAACATTCAGTACTTC.

The V gene is TRBV7-2, the J gene TRBJ2-1, with TRBD2 matching 7 bases. The V and J ends lost 4 bases and 5 bases, in that order; junction bases with no gene match: 14. This CDR3 region has 17 residues. Germline CDR1 is SGHTA and CDR2 is FQGNSA. The CDR3 is CASSSIPWAGEHNEQFF. DNA of the CDR3: TGTGCCAGCAGCTCCATACCTTGGGCGGGGGAACACAATGAGCAGTTCTTC.

The chain carries TRBV7-3 and TRBJ2-3; 8 bases map to TRBD2. CDR1 is SGHTA, CDR2 FQGTGA, per germline. The trim removed 3 bases at V and 1 base at J, leaving 6 bases unmatched. The CDR3 sequence is 16 residues long. CDR3: CASSFSGGARTDTQYF. Written as DNA, the CDR3 is TGTGCCAGCAGCTTCTCCGGGGGGGCTCGCACAGATACGCAGTATTTT.

The CDR3 sequence: CASRDRVLDEQYF. CDR3 in DNA: TGTGCCAGCAGGGACAGGGTGTTAGACGAGCAGTACTTC. The chain recombines TRBV25-1 with TRBJ2-7; TRBD1 aligns across 8 bases. Germline V gene lookup returns CDR1 MGHDK and CDR2 SYGVNS. V dropped 6 bases and J dropped 5; count of bases not matched to a gene: 6. This CDR3 is built from 13 residues.

The rearrangement links TRBV7-8 to TRBJ1-2, with D perhaps matching TRBD1 (5 bases). Trimming removed 5 bases from V and 10 bases from J, with 20 bases in between. CDR1 and CDR2 (germline): SGHVS, FQNEAQ. The CDR3 totals 14 residues. The CDR3 sequence: CASSEGGAGRVYTF. CDR3 DNA: TGTGCCAGCAGCGAAGGCGGGGCCGGTCGGGTCTACACCTTC.

This rearrangement joins TRBV5-5 to TRBJ1-2, with no clear D. CDR3 length: 15 amino acids. Trimming took off 0 bases at V and 1 base at J, with 10 bases between the two ends. Germline CDR1 is SGHKS and CDR2 is YYEKEE (reference sequence). The chain's CDR3 is CASSLVVYDNYGYTF. DNA of the CDR3: TGTGCCAGCAGCTTGGTGGTCTACGATAACTATGGCTACACCTTC.

This chain connects TRBV7-9 to TRBJ2-7; the D is unclear. V was pared by 2 bases and J by 3 bases, with 8 bases between. CDR1 is SEHNR, CDR2 FQNEAQ, per germline (reference sequence). The CDR3 runs 13 residues. The CDR3 DNA follows: TGTGCCAGCAGCTTATTCCCGGGCTACGAGCAGTACTTC. Translated, it gives CASSLFPGYEQYF.

This clone was observed a single time. The chain links TRBV19 to TRBJ1-1; tentative D call: TRBD1 (5 bases). Between the trimmed V and J ends, which lost 1 base and 4 bases, there was a span of 13 bases. The CDR3 consists of 15 residues. Germline V gene sequence: CDR1 LNHDA, CDR2 SQIVND (reference sequence). The CDR3 spells CASSIGGRQFTEAFF. The DNA for the CDR3 is TGTGCCAGTAGTATAGGGGGCAGGCAATTCACTGAAGCTTTCTTT.

The CDR3 DNA is TGTGCCAGCACCCCCTGGGAGGGTGATAACACTGAAGCTTTCTTT. This encodes CASTPWEGDNTEAFF. This chain joins TRBV2 and TRBJ1-1; D not resolved. V was shortened by 7 bases and J by 2 bases, with 17 bases between the two germline ends. The CDR3 has 15 amino acids. CDR1 SNHLY and CDR2 FYNNEI come from the germline V gene.

The chain carries TRBV19 and TRBJ1-5; perhaps TRBD1 as D (6 bases). From germline, CDR1 is LNHDA and CDR2 SQIVND (reference sequence). The ends were cut back, 10 bases at V and 6 bases at J, with 13 bases in the middle. The CDR3 is 12 amino acids. The DNA of the CDR3 is TGTGCCACCAACAGGGCGGGTCAGCCCCAGCATTTT. Residues: CATNRAGQPQHF.

V is TRBV6-5 and J is TRBJ1-6; 7 nucleotides align to TRBD1. The CDR3 is 15 amino acids. Trimming removed 6 bases from V and 7 bases from J; junction bases left unmatched: 9. CDR1 and CDR2 (germline): MNHEY, SVGAGI. The CDR3 bases are TGTGCCAGCAGGAGTACCGGGACAGCCAATTCACCCCTCCACTTT. As protein: CASRSTGTANSPLHF.

J is TRBJ2-3 and V is TRBV6-5; weak D call: TRBD2 (7 bases). V was trimmed by 6 bases and J by 2 bases, leaving 15 bases between them. There are 15 residues in the CDR3. The germline CDR1 and CDR2 sequences are MNHEY and SVGAGI. CDR3 sequence: CASSLGGPPTDTQYF. The CDR3 DNA reads TGTGCCAGCAGCCTGGGGGGGCCACCCACAGATACGCAGTATTTT.

The V and J genes are TRBV29-1 and TRBJ2-1; TRBD2 is a possible D gene (5 bases). V shed 6 bases and J shed 5 bases, with 26 bases lying between them. This CDR3 comprises 17 residues. The germline gives CDR1 SQVTM, CDR2 ANQGSEA. This CDR3 is CSVSRDTTIRDNNEQFF. CDR3 bases: TGCAGCGTGAGCCGAGACACGACCATACGGGATAACAATGAGCAGTTCTTC.

The chain recombines TRBV30 with TRBJ2-3; a weak D match, TRBD1 (5 bases). Germline assignment: CDR1 GTSNPN and CDR2 SVGIG (reference sequence). This CDR3 has 15 residues. Trimming took off 4 bases at V and 3 bases at J, with 17 bases between the two ends. In DNA form, the CDR3 reads TGTGCCTGGACCCATGGTGGGGCTGGAACAGATACGCAGTATTTT. Translating gives CAWTHGGAGTDTQYF.